This entry concerns a single T cell receptor beta chain. 5'RACE template switching with UMIs generated TCR beta cDNA. TCRdb derives one entry per CDR3 protein from the 5' RACE reads, leaving out DNA. This table lists about 150,000 distinct CDR3 sequences. This sample was included in a study of T cells expressing NK-cell markers. The CDR3 spans 16 residues. Germline CDR1 LGHDT, CDR2 YNNKEL (reference sequence). The chain employs TRBV3-1 and TRBJ2-1; TCRdb's D call, TRBD1, is unchecked because there is no DNA. Sequencing was performed on blood T cells: a sorted CD56 or NKG2C T cell subset, CD4+ or CD8+ T cells, or bulk PBMC T cells (not recorded which). This clonotype was obtained from a woman aged 45-65 years in good health. CDR3 sequence: CASSYAGTGLYNEQFF.